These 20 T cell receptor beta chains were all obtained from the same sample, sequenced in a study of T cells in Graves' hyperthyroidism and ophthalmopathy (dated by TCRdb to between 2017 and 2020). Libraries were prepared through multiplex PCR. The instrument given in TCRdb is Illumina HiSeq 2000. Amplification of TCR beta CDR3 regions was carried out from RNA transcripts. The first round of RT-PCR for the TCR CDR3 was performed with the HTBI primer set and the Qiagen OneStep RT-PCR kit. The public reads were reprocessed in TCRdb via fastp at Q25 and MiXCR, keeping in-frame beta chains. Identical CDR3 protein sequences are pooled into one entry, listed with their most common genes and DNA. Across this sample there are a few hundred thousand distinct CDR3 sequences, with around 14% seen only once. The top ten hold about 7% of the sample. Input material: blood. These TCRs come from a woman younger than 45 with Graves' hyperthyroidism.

Here the CDR3 DNA reads TGTGCCAGCAGTGAACGATGGGGACAGAGTTACGAGCAGTACTTC. This sequence encodes CASSERWGQSYEQYF. The V and J genes are TRBV2 and TRBJ2-7; the match to TRBD1 covers 7 bases. The germline gives CDR1 SNHLY, CDR2 FYNNEI. With 2 bases clipped from V and 4 bases from J, the junction kept 8 bases outside the gene matches. The CDR3 covers 15 residues.

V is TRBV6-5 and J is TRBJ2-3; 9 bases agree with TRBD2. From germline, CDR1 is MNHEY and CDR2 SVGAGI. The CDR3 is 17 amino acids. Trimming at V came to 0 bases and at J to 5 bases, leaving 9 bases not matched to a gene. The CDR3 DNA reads TGTGCCAGCAGTTACTCGACAGCGGGAGGTGCACAAGATACGCAGTATTTT. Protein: CASSYSTAGGAQDTQYF.

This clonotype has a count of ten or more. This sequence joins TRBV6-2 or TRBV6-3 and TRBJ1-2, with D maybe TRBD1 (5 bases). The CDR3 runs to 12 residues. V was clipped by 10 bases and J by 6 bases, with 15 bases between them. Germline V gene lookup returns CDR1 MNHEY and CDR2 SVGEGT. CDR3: CAITTVGDGYTF. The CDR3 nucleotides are TGTGCCATAACGACAGTGGGAGATGGCTACACCTTC.

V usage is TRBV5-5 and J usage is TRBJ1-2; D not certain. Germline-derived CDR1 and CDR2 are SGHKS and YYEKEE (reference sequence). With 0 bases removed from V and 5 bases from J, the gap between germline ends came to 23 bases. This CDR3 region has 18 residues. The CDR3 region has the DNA TGTGCCAGCAGCTTGGCGCCTTTCCCCACCAGGATTCCTTATGGCTACACCTTC. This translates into CASSLAPFPTRIPYGYTF.

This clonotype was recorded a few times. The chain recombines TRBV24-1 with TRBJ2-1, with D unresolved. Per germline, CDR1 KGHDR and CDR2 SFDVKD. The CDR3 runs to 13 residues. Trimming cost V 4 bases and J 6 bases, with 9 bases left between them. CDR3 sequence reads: CATSEPGSNEQFF. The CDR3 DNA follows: TGTGCCACCAGTGAGCCGGGCAGCAATGAGCAGTTCTTC.

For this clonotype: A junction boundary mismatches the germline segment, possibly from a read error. The CDR3 loop is CVSSLSNRILHEQYF. CDR3 in DNA: TGTGTCAGCAGTTTATCGAATAGGATTCTCCACGAGCAGTACTTC. The chain uses TRBV27 and TRBJ2-7; no clear D. The CDR3 totals 15 residues. Germline V lookup: CDR1 MNHEY, CDR2 SMNVEV (reference sequence).

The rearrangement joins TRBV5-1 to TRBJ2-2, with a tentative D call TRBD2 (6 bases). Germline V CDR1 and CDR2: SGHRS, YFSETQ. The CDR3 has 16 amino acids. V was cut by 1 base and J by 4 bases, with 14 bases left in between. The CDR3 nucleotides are TGCGCCAGCAGCTTGAACGGGAGTCCGGTCACCGGGGAGCTGTTTTTT. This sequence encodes CASSLNGSPVTGELFF.

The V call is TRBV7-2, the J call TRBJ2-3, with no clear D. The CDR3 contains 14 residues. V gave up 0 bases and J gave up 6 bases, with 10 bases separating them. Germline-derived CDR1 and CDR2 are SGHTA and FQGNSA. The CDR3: CASSLAPFSDTQYF. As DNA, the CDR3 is TGTGCCAGCAGCTTAGCACCCTTCTCGGATACGCAGTATTTT.

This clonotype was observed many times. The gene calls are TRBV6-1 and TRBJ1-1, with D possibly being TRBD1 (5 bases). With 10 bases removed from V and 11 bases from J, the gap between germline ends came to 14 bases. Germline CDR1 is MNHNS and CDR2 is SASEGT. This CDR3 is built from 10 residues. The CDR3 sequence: CAKDSCGAFF. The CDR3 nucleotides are TGTGCCAAAGACAGCTGTGGGGCTTTCTTT.

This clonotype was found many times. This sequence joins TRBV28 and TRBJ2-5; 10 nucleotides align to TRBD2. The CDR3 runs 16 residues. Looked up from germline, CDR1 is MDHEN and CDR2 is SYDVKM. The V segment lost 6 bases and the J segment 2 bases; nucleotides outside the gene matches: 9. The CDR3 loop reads CASSEPGLAEQETQYF. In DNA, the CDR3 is TGTGCCAGCAGCGAACCCGGACTAGCGGAACAAGAGACCCAGTACTTC.

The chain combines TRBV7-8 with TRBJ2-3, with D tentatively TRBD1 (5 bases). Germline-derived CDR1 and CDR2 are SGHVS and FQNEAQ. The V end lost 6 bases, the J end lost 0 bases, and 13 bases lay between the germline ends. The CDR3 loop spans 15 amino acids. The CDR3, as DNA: TGTGCCAGCAGTAGGACAATTGCTAGCACAGATACGCAGTATTTT. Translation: CASSRTIASTDTQYF.

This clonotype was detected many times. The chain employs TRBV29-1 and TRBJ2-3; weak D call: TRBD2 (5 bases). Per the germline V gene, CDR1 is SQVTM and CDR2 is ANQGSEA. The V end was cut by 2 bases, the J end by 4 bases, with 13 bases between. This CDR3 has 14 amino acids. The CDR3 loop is CSVEPEGSSDTQYF. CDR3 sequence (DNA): TGCAGCGTTGAACCCGAGGGTTCATCAGATACGCAGTATTTT.

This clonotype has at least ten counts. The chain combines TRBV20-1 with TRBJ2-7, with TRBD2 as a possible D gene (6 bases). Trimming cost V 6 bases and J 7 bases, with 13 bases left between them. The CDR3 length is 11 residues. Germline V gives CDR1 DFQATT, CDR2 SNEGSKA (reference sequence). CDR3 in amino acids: CSAPQAGEQYF. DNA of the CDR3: TGCAGTGCCCCCCAGGCGGGGGAGCAGTACTTC.

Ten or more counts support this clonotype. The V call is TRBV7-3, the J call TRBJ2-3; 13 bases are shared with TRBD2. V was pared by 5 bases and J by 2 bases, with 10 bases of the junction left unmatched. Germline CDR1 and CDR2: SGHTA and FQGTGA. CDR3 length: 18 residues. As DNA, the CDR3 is TGTGCCAGCAGCCAACCGGGGACTAGCGGGGCTTACACAGATACGCAGTATTTT. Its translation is CASSQPGTSGAYTDTQYF.

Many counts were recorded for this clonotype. The CDR3 nucleotides are TGCAGCGTTGCCGGACGGGGGGTCTACGAGCAGTACTTC. This encodes CSVAGRGVYEQYF. V gene TRBV29-1 combines with J gene TRBJ2-7; 7 nucleotides align to TRBD2. CDR1 and CDR2 from the germline V gene are SQVTM and ANQGSEA. This CDR3 spans 13 amino acids. V lost 4 bases, J lost 3 bases, and 6 bases stayed unmatched.

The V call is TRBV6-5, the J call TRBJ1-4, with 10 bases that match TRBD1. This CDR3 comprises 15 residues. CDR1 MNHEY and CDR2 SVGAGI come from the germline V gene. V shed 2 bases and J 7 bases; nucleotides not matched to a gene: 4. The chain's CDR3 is CASSYHRDRGEKLFF. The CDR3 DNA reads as TGTGCCAGCAGTTACCACCGGGACAGGGGTGAAAAACTGTTTTTT.

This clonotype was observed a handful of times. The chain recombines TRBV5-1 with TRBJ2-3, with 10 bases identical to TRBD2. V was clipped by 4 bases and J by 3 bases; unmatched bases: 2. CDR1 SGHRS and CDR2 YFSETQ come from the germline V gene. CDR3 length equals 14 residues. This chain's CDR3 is CASSVSGRTDTQYF. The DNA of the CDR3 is TGCGCCAGCAGCGTTAGCGGGAGGACAGATACGCAGTATTTT.

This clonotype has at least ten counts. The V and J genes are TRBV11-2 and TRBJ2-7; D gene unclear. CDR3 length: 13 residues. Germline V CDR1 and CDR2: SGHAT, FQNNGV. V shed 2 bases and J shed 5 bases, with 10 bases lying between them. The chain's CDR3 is CASSLSSLNEQYF. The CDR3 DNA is TGTGCCAGCAGCTTATCGAGCTTGAACGAGCAGTACTTC.

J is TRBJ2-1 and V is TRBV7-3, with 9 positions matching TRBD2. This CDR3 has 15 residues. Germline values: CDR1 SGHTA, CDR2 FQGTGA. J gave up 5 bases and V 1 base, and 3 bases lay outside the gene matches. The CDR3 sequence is CASSLSLAGHNEQFF. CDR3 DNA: TGTGCCAGCAGCTTAAGCCTAGCGGGGCACAATGAGCAGTTCTTC.

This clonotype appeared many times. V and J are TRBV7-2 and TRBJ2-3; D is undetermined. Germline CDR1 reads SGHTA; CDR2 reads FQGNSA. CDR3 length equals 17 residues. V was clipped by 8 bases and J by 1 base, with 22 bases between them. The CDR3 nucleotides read TGTGCCAGCGACCACCCCCCAGAGCAGCGACGCACAGATACGCAGTATTTT. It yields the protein CASDHPPEQRRTDTQYF.